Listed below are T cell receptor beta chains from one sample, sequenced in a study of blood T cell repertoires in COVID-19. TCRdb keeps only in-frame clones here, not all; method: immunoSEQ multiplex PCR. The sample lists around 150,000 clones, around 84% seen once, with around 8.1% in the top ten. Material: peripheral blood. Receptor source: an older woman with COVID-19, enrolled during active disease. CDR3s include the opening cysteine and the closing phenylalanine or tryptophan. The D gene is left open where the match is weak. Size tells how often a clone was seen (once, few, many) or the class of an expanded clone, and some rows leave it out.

cdr3_nt: TGTGCCAGCAGTTCCGGACAGGGGGGTACCTACGAGCAGTACTTC; cdr3_aa: CASSSGQGGTYEQYF; clone_size: NA; v_call: TRBV6-5; j_call: TRBJ2-7; d_call: TRBD1
cdr3_nt: TGTGCCACCAGCAGAGACCGGGTTGGGGCCAACGTCCTGACTTTC; cdr3_aa: CATSRDRVGANVLTF; clone_size: NA; v_call: TRBV15; j_call: TRBJ2-6; d_call: NA
cdr3_nt: TGTGCCAGCAGAAAGGGGATTAGCTATGGCTACACCTTC; cdr3_aa: CASRKGISYGYTF; clone_size: NA; v_call: TRBV2; j_call: TRBJ1-2; d_call: NA
cdr3_nt: TGTGCCAGCAAATGGACAGAGAACACTGAAGCTTTCTTT; cdr3_aa: CASKWTENTEAFF; clone_size: NA; v_call: TRBV6-5; j_call: TRBJ1-1; d_call: NA
cdr3_nt: TGCAGTGCCTGGGGACAGGGGTTTTACACCTTC; cdr3_aa: CSAWGQGFYTF; clone_size: once; v_call: TRBV20-1; j_call: TRBJ1-2; d_call: TRBD1
cdr3_nt: TGTGCCAGTAACAGAAAGGATCAGCCCCAGCATTTT; cdr3_aa: CASNRKDQPQHF; clone_size: NA; v_call: TRBV19; j_call: TRBJ1-5; d_call: NA
cdr3_nt: TGTGCCAGTATTGGGACTAGCGGGAGGAAGAACACCGGGGAGCTGTTTTTT; cdr3_aa: CASIGTSGRKNTGELFF; clone_size: NA; v_call: TRBV19; j_call: TRBJ2-2; d_call: TRBD2
cdr3_nt: TGTGCCAGCAGCCAATGGGCCTCTAGCGGGAGTCGCACAGATACGCAGTATTTT; cdr3_aa: CASSQWASSGSRTDTQYF; clone_size: NA; v_call: TRBV3-1/TRBV3-2; j_call: TRBJ2-3; d_call: TRBD2
cdr3_nt: TGTGCCAGCAGCCGGGACAACTACAATGAGCAGTTCTTC; cdr3_aa: CASSRDNYNEQFF; clone_size: NA; v_call: TRBV6-5; j_call: TRBJ2-1; d_call: NA
cdr3_nt: TGTGCCAGCAGCTTTAGGACTAGAGGAAGTGAGCAGTTCTTC; cdr3_aa: CASSFRTRGSEQFF; clone_size: NA; v_call: TRBV5-6; j_call: TRBJ2-1; d_call: TRBD2
cdr3_nt: TGTGCCAGTAGTGTTCCGGGACAGGGGGCTTATGGCTACACCTTC; cdr3_aa: CASSVPGQGAYGYTF; clone_size: NA; v_call: TRBV19; j_call: TRBJ1-2; d_call: TRBD1
cdr3_nt: TGTGCCAGCAGCAAACATGTATACTGCGGGGACCGCTGGGGCTACACCTTC; cdr3_aa: CASSKHVYCGDRWGYTF; clone_size: NA; v_call: TRBV21-1; j_call: TRBJ1-2; d_call: NA
cdr3_nt: TGTGCCAGCAGCGGTACAGGGACCCTTAGCAATCAGCCCCAGCATTTT; cdr3_aa: CASSGTGTLSNQPQHF; clone_size: once; v_call: TRBV7-2; j_call: TRBJ1-5; d_call: NA
cdr3_nt: TGCGCCAGCAGCTCGGAGGGGACAGGGGTTTGGAGCTCTGGAAACACCATATATTTT; cdr3_aa: CASSSEGTGVWSSGNTIYF; clone_size: NA; v_call: TRBV5-1; j_call: TRBJ1-3; d_call: TRBD1
cdr3_nt: TGTGCCAGCAACAGACCCGGGACAGGGGGCTCTGGAAACACCATATATTTT; cdr3_aa: CASNRPGTGGSGNTIYF; clone_size: NA; v_call: TRBV28; j_call: TRBJ1-3; d_call: TRBD1
cdr3_nt: TGTGCCAGCAGCCAGACAACTTACACTGAAGCTTTCTTT; cdr3_aa: CASSQTTYTEAFF; clone_size: NA; v_call: TRBV14; j_call: TRBJ1-1; d_call: NA
cdr3_nt: TGTGCCACCAGCAGACCCCGACAGGGAGGCTACAATCAGCCCCAGCATTTT; cdr3_aa: CATSRPRQGGYNQPQHF; clone_size: NA; v_call: TRBV15; j_call: TRBJ1-5; d_call: TRBD1
cdr3_nt: TGTGCCTGGAGTAATCAGTACGATGGCTACACCTTC; cdr3_aa: CAWSNQYDGYTF; clone_size: NA; v_call: TRBV30; j_call: TRBJ1-2; d_call: NA
cdr3_nt: TGTGCCAGCAGCTCCGACACCGACAATCAGCCCCAGCATTTT; cdr3_aa: CASSSDTDNQPQHF; clone_size: NA; v_call: TRBV7-9; j_call: TRBJ1-5; d_call: NA
cdr3_nt: TGCGCCAGCAGCGCAGGACAGGTTGAAAACATTCAGTACTTC; cdr3_aa: CASSAGQVENIQYF; clone_size: NA; v_call: TRBV5-1; j_call: TRBJ2-4; d_call: TRBD1
cdr3_nt: TGTGCCAGCAGAAGGACTGGGACCGGGGAGCTGTTTTTT; cdr3_aa: CASRRTGTGELFF; clone_size: once; v_call: TRBV6-5; j_call: TRBJ2-2; d_call: NA
cdr3_nt: TGTGCCAGCAGCTTGGAAAGGGGGCTATCTGGAAACACCATATATTTT; cdr3_aa: CASSLERGLSGNTIYF; clone_size: NA; v_call: TRBV5-4; j_call: TRBJ1-3; d_call: TRBD1
cdr3_nt: TGTGCCAGCAGTACCCGGGATCTGGGGGCCTGGGGCTACACCTTC; cdr3_aa: CASSTRDLGAWGYTF; clone_size: NA; v_call: TRBV6-6; j_call: TRBJ1-2; d_call: NA
cdr3_nt: TGTGCCAGCAGTTTTAACTCTAATCAGCCCCAGCATTTT; cdr3_aa: CASSFNSNQPQHF; clone_size: NA; v_call: TRBV12-3/TRBV12-4; j_call: TRBJ1-5; d_call: NA
cdr3_nt: TGTGCCAGCAGCCCCGCGGCAGTCCCTACCACTGAAGCTTTCTTT; cdr3_aa: CASSPAAVPTTEAFF; clone_size: NA; v_call: TRBV7-3; j_call: TRBJ1-1; d_call: NA
cdr3_nt: TGTGCCAGCAGCAGATCCACTAGTTCAGATACGCAGTATTTT; cdr3_aa: CASSRSTSSDTQYF; clone_size: once; v_call: TRBV7-9; j_call: TRBJ2-3; d_call: NA
cdr3_nt: TGCGCCAGCGGTATGGGGAGGTTTAATGAAAAACTGTTTTTT; cdr3_aa: CASGMGRFNEKLFF; clone_size: NA; v_call: TRBV5-1; j_call: TRBJ1-4; d_call: NA
cdr3_nt: TGTGCCAGCAGCCACGAGCAGGGTAACACTGAAGCTTTCTTT; cdr3_aa: CASSHEQGNTEAFF; clone_size: NA; v_call: TRBV4-2; j_call: TRBJ1-1; d_call: NA
cdr3_nt: TGTGCCAGCAGCCCCGGACAGATCTATGGCTACACCTTC; cdr3_aa: CASSPGQIYGYTF; clone_size: once; v_call: TRBV3-1/TRBV3-2; j_call: TRBJ1-2; d_call: NA
cdr3_nt: TGTGCCAGCAGTCGGGAGTTGGGTGGAGAAAAACTGTTTTTT; cdr3_aa: CASSRELGGEKLFF; clone_size: NA; v_call: TRBV6-5; j_call: TRBJ1-4; d_call: NA
cdr3_nt: TGTGCTAGTGGTGACCAAGGGGGTGCTAATGAAAAACTGTTTTTT; cdr3_aa: CASGDQGGANEKLFF; clone_size: NA; v_call: TRBV12-5; j_call: TRBJ1-4; d_call: NA